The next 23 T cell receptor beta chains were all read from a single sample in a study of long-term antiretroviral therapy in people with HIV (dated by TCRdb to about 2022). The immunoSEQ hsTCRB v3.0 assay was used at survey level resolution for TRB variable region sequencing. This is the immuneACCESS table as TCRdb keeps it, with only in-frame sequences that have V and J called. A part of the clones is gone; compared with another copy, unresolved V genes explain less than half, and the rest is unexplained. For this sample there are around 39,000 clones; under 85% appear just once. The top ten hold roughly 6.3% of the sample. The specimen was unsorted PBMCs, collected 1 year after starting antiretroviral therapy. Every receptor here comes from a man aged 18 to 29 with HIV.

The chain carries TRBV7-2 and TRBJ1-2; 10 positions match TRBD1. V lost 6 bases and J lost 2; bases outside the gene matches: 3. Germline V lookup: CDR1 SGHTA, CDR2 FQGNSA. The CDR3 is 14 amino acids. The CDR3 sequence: CASRTGGRNYGYTF. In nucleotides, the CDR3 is TGTGCCAGCAGGACAGGGGGCCGGAACTATGGCTACACCTTC.

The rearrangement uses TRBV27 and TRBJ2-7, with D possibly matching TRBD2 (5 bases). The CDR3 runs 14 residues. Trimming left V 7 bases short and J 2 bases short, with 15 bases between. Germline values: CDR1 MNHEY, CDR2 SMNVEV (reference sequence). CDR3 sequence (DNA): TGTGCCAGCACCAGTCTCGGGAACCCCTACGAGCAGTACTTC. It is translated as CASTSLGNPYEQYF.

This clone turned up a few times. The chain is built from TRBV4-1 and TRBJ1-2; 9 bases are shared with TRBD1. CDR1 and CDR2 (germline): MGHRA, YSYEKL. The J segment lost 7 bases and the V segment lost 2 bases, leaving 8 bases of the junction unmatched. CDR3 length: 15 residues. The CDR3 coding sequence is TGCGCCAGCAGCCAACTTCCGGGACAGGGAGGTGGCTACACCTTC. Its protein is CASSQLPGQGGGYTF.

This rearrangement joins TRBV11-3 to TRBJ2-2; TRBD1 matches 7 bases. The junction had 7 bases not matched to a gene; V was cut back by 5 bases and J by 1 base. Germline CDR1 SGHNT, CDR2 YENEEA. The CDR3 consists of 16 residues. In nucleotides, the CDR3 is TGTGCCAGCAGCCCTAGCCAGGGGGAGAACACCGGGGAGCTGTTTTTT. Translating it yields CASSPSQGENTGELFF.

The CDR3 spells CASSYSEGTYEQYF. DNA of the CDR3: TGTGCCAGCAGTTACTCCGAGGGCACCTACGAGCAGTACTTC. The J gene is TRBJ2-7, the V gene TRBV6-6; D perhaps matches TRBD2 (5 bases). Germline CDR1 reads MNHNY; CDR2 reads SVGAGI (reference sequence). This CDR3 contains 14 residues. V lost 0 bases and J 2 bases, leaving 8 bases between the germline ends.

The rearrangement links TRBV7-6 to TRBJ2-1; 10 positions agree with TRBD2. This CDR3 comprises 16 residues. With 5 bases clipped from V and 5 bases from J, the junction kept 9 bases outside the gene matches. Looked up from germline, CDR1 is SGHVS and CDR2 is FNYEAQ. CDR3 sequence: CASSLSEREGDNEQFF. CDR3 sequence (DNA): TGTGCCAGCAGCCTCTCGGAGCGGGAGGGAGACAATGAGCAGTTCTTC.

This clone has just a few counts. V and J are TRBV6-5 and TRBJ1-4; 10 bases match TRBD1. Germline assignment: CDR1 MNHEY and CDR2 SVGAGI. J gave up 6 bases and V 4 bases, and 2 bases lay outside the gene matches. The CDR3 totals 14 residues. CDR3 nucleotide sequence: TGTGCCAGCAGTTGGACAGGGGGTCATGAAAAACTGTTTTTT. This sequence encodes CASSWTGGHEKLFF.

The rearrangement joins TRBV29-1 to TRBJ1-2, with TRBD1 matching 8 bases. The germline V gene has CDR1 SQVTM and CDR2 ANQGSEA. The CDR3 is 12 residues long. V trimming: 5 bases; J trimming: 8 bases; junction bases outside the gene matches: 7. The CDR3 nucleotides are TGCAGCGTTACGCAGGGGGCTGGCGGCTACACCTTC. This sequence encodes CSVTQGAGGYTF.

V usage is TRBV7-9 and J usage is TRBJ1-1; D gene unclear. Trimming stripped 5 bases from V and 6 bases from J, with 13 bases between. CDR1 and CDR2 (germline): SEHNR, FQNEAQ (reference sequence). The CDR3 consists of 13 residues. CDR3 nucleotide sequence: TGTGCCAGCAGCCCGAAGGCCCAACCTGAAGCTTTCTTT. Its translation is CASSPKAQPEAFF.

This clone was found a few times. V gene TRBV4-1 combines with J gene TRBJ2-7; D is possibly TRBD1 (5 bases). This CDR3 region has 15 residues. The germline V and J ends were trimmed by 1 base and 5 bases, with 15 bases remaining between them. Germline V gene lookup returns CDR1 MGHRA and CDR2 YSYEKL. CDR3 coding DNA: TGCGCCAGCAGCCAAGCTTTGGGCAGGGTGGACGAGCAGTACTTC. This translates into CASSQALGRVDEQYF.

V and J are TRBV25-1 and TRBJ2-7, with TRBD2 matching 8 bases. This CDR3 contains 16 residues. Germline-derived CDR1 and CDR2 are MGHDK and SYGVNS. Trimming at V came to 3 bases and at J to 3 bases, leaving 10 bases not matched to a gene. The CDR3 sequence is CASSETGGLGNYEQYF. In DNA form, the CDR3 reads TGTGCCAGCAGTGAGACGGGAGGGCTTGGTAACTACGAGCAGTACTTC.

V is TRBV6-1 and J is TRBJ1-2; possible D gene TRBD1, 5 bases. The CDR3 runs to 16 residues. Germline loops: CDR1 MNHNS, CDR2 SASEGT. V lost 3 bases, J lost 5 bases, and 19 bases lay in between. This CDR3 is CASSDKGKPDYYGYTF. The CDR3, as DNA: TGTGCCAGCAGTGACAAGGGGAAGCCGGACTATTATGGCTACACCTTC.

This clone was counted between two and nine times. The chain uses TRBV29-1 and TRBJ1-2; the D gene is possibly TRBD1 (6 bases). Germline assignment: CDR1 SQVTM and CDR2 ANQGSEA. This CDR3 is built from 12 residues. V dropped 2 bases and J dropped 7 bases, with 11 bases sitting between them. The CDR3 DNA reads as TGCAGCGTTGAATGGGGGCCCGGTGGCTACACCTTC. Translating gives CSVEWGPGGYTF.

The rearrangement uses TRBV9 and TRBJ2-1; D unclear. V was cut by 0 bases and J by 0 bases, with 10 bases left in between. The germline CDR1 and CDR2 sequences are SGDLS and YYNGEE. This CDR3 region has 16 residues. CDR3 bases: TGTGCCAGCAGCGTAGACCCGGGTAGCTCCTACAATGAGCAGTTCTTC. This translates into CASSVDPGSSYNEQFF.

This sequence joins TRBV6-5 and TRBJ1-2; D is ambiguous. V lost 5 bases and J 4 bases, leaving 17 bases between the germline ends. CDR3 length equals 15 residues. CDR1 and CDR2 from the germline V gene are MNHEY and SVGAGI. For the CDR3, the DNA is TGTGCCAGCAGTCCTCTGCAGAGCCTCGGCTATGGCTACACCTTC. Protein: CASSPLQSLGYGYTF.

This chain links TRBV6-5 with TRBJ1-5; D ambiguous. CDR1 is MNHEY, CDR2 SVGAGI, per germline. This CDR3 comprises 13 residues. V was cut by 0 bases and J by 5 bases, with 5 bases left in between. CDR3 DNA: TGTGCCAGCAGTTACTCGCCCGATCAGCCCCAGCATTTT. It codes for CASSYSPDQPQHF.

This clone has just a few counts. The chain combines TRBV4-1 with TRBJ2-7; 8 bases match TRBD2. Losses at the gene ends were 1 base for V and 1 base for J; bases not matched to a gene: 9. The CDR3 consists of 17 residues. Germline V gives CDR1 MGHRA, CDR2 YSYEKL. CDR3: CASSQVPMAGGSYEQYF. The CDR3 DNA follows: TGCGCCAGCAGCCAAGTGCCAATGGCGGGAGGTTCCTACGAGCAGTACTTC.

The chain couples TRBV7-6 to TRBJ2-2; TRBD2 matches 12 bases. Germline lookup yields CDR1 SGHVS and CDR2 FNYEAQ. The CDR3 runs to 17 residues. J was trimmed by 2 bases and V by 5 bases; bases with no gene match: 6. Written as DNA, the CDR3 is TGTGCCAGCAGCCCCCGGACTAGCGGGGCTAACACCGGGGAGCTGTTTTTT. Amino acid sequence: CASSPRTSGANTGELFF.

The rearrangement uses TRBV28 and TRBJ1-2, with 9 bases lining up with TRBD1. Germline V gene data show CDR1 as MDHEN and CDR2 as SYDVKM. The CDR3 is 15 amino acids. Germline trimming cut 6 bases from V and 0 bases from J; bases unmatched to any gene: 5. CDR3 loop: CASSPGTGTNYGYTF. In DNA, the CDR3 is TGTGCCAGCAGCCCCGGGACAGGGACTAACTATGGCTACACCTTC.

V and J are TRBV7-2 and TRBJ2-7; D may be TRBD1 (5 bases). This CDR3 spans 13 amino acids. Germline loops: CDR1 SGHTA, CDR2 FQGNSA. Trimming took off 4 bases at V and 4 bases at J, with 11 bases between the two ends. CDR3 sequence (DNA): TGTGCCAGCAGCTCGAAGGGGCCGTACGAGCAGTACTTC. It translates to CASSSKGPYEQYF.

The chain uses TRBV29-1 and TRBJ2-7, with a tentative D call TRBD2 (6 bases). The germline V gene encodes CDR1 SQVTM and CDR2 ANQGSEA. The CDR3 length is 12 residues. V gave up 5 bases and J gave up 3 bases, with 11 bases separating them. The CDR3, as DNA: TGCAGCGTTACGACTAGTGGCTACGAGCAGTACTTC. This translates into CSVTTSGYEQYF.

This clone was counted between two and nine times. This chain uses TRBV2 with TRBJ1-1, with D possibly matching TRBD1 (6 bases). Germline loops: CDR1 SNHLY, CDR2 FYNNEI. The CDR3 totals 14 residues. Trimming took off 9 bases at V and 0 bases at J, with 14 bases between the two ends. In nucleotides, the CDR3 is TGTGCCAGGGCCGGGGGCGTAATGAACACTGAAGCTTTCTTT. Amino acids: CARAGGVMNTEAFF.

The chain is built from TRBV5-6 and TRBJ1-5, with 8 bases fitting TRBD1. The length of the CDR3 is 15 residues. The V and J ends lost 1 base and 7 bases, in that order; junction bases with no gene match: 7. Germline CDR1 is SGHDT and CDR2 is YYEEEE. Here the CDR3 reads CASSLRQGAWQPQHF. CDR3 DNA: TGTGCCAGCAGCTTGAGGCAGGGGGCTTGGCAGCCCCAGCATTTT. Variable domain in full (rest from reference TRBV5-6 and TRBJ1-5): DAGVTQSPTHLIKTRGQQVTLRCSPKSGHDTVSWYQQALGQGPQFIFQYYEEEERQRGNFPDRFSGHQFPNYSSELNVNALLLGDSALYLCASSLRQGAWQPQHFGDGTRLSIL.